This TCR beta chain was identified during a study of cytomegalovirus exposure and HLA in healthy donors. General study findings and limits: Follow-up analysis seemed to connect common viral pathogens with several of the most significant clusters identified.

Primers for the PCR totalled 60 Vbeta and 13 Jbeta. Libraries were prepared by immunoSEQ multiplex PCR; TCRdb keeps only in-frame clonotypes and omits some of them. The repertoire has some 130,000 clones, 77% of them found once; the top ten carry approximately 4.5%. Germline V gene sequence: CDR1 MNHEY, CDR2 SMNVEV (reference sequence). V lost 4 bases and J 9 bases, leaving 13 bases between the germline ends. This CDR3 spans 14 amino acids. Concerning this clone itself: Its antigen is still unknown.

Sequencing was done on a sample of PBMCs. The chain combines TRBV27 with TRBJ1-6; tentatively, D is TRBD1 (5 bases). The sequence was collected from a male donor in good health and CMV-seropositive. CDR3 protein: CASSSREWTSPLHF. Here the CDR3 DNA reads TGTGCCAGCAGTTCCAGGGAATGGACTTCACCCCTCCACTTT.